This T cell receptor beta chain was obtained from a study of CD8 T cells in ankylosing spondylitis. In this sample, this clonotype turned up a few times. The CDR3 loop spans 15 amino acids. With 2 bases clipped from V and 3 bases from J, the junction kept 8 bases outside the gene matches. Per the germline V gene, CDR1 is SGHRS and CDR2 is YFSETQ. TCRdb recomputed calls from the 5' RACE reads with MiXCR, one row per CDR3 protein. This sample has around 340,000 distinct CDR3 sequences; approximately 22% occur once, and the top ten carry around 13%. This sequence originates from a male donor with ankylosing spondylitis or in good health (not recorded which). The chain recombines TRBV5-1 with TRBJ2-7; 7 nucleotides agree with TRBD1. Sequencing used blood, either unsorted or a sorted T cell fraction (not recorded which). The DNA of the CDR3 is TGCGCCAGCAGCTTACGGGGTGACAGGGTCTACGAGCAGTACTTC. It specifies CASSLRGDRVYEQYF.